One sample yielded the 22 T cell receptor beta chains listed below, sequenced in a study of blood T cell repertoires in COVID-19. Here immunoSEQ multiplex PCR was the method, and the copy in TCRdb shows in-frame clones only, minus some. The sample shows more than 45,000 clones, roughly nine tenths of them seen only once. The sequenced sample was peripheral blood. The receptors derive from a human donor in a cohort sampled during active COVID-19.

This clone occurred a few times. J is TRBJ1-2 and V is TRBV12-3 or TRBV12-4; D uncertain. The ends were cut back, 5 bases at V and 8 bases at J, with 15 bases in the middle. This CDR3 has 13 residues. The CDR3 protein is CASSIFEAEGYTF. The DNA for the CDR3 is TGTGCCAGCAGTATCTTTGAAGCGGAAGGCTACACCTTC.

The chain has TRBV6-6 and TRBJ2-2, with D perhaps TRBD1 (6 bases). The CDR3 runs to 15 residues. Trimming left V 2 bases short and J 6 bases short, with 13 bases between. Germline V gene lookup returns CDR1 MNHNY and CDR2 SVGAGI (reference sequence). The CDR3 protein is CASSYLGAGAGELFF. For the CDR3, the DNA is TGTGCCAGCAGTTACCTGGGGGCGGGCGCCGGGGAGCTGTTTTTT.

The chain joins TRBV18 to TRBJ1-5, with D unresolved. The CDR3 has 14 amino acids. The V gene lost 5 bases and the J gene lost 3 bases, with 11 bases spanning the gap. Germline-derived CDR1 and CDR2 are KGHSH and LQKENI. The DNA for the CDR3 is TGTGCCAGCTCAGGAACAGCTGACAATCAGCCCCAGCATTTT. This gives the protein CASSGTADNQPQHF.

The CDR3: CASSQPFKQGSGNTIYF. For the CDR3, the DNA is TGCGCCAGCAGCCAACCTTTCAAACAGGGTTCGGGAAACACCATATATTTT. The gene calls are TRBV4-1 and TRBJ1-3, with a possible D match to TRBD1 (6 bases). The CDR3 loop spans 17 amino acids. The germline V gene encodes CDR1 MGHRA and CDR2 YSYEKL. Trimming shortened V by 2 bases and J by 4 bases, and 18 bases separated the two germline ends.

The V gene is TRBV6-5, the J gene TRBJ2-3; the match to TRBD2 covers 8 bases. Trimming removed 5 bases from V and 3 bases from J; junction bases left unmatched: 7. Germline V CDR1 and CDR2: MNHEY, SVGAGI. CDR3 length: 15 residues. DNA for the CDR3: TGTGCCAGCAGTAGACCTAGCGGGTCTACAGATACGCAGTATTTT. Its translation: CASSRPSGSTDTQYF.

This chain links TRBV5-1 with TRBJ1-5; D is possibly TRBD1 (6 bases). The CDR3 covers 15 residues. Trimming shortened V by 0 bases and J by 3 bases, and 10 bases separated the two germline ends. Per the germline V gene, CDR1 is SGHRS and CDR2 is YFSETQ. The CDR3: CASSLGTAINQPQHF. CDR3 nucleotides: TGCGCCAGCAGCTTGGGGACAGCTATCAATCAGCCCCAGCATTTT.

J is TRBJ1-1 and V is TRBV10-3, with D possibly TRBD1 on 6 matching bases. The CDR3 totals 15 residues. The V gene lost 0 bases and the J gene lost 5 bases, with 13 bases spanning the gap. Germline V lookup: CDR1 ENHRY, CDR2 SYGVKD. CDR3 DNA sequence: TGTGCCATCAGTGAGTCGTTTTCAGGGGATACTGAAGCTTTCTTT. The encoded protein is CAISESFSGDTEAFF.

This chain joins TRBV11-3 and TRBJ2-2, with D perhaps matching TRBD1 (6 bases). Trimming pared 5 bases from V and 2 bases from J, leaving 21 bases between. Germline loops: CDR1 SGHNT, CDR2 YENEEA. This CDR3 spans 18 amino acids. CDR3 sequence (DNA): TGTGCCAGCAGCCCTACAGGGTTGGGGGTCCCCAACACCGGGGAGCTGTTTTTT. Encoded protein: CASSPTGLGVPNTGELFF.

The chain carries TRBV24-1 and TRBJ2-2; perhaps TRBD2 as D (6 bases). CDR1 and CDR2 (germline): KGHDR, SFDVKD. The CDR3 sequence is 16 residues long. Trimming shortened V by 3 bases and J by 1 base, and 11 bases separated the two germline ends. The DNA of the CDR3 is TGTGCCACCAGTGATACCGGGACTGAGAACACCGGGGAGCTGTTTTTT. Translation: CATSDTGTENTGELFF.

This rearrangement joins TRBV6-2 or TRBV6-3 to TRBJ1-1; the D gene is possibly TRBD1 (5 bases). This CDR3 is built from 16 residues. Trimming took 2 bases from V and 2 from J, leaving 15 bases between them. CDR1 is MNHEY and CDR2 is SVGEGT in the germline V gene. The CDR3 region has the DNA TGTGCCAGCAGTTACGGGGCAGACAGTCTTAACACTGAAGCTTTCTTT. It is translated as CASSYGADSLNTEAFF.

This chain links TRBV9 with TRBJ1-1; perhaps TRBD1 as D (6 bases). Germline V lookup: CDR1 SGDLS, CDR2 YYNGEE. Between the trimmed V and J ends, which lost 4 bases and 8 bases, there was a span of 15 bases. The CDR3 is 13 amino acids. CDR3 sequence reads: CASSTSPQGEAFF. For the CDR3, the DNA is TGTGCCAGCAGCACCAGCCCCCAGGGGGAAGCTTTCTTT.

V gene TRBV2 combines with J gene TRBJ2-5; D gene unclear. This CDR3 region has 13 residues. Germline CDR1 is SNHLY and CDR2 is FYNNEI. Between the trimmed V and J ends, which lost 4 bases and 8 bases, there was a span of 14 bases. CDR3 nucleotide sequence: TGTGCCAGCAGTGGGTCCAGCTGGAGTACCCAGTACTTC. Amino acid sequence: CASSGSSWSTQYF. The entire variable domain, with the rest obtained from reference TRBV2 and TRBJ2-5, is as follows: EPEVTQTPSHQVTQMGQEVILRCVPISNHLYFYWYRQILGQKVEFLVSFYNNEISEKSEIFDDQFSVERPDGSNFTLKIRSTKLEDSAMYFCASSGSSWSTQYFGPGTRLLVL.

This rearrangement joins TRBV19 to TRBJ2-7; D not certain. From germline, CDR1 is LNHDA and CDR2 SQIVND (reference sequence). This CDR3 has 13 residues. Trimming took 5 bases from V and 5 from J, leaving 13 bases between them. Here the CDR3 reads CASSHQVINEQYF. CDR3 sequence (DNA): TGTGCCAGTAGTCACCAGGTAATCAACGAGCAGTACTTC. Full variable domain (remainder filled in from reference TRBV19 and TRBJ2-7): DGGITQSPKYLFRKEGQNVTLSCEQNLNHDAMYWYRQDPGQGLRLIYYSQIVNDFQKGDIAEGYSVSREKKESFPLTVTSAQKNPTAFYLCASSHQVINEQYFGPGTRLTVT.

This clone was detected only once. This rearrangement joins TRBV7-6 to TRBJ2-1; no reliable D call. Germline lookup yields CDR1 SGHVS and CDR2 FNYEAQ. Trimming pared 7 bases from V and 2 bases from J, leaving 15 bases between. This CDR3 has 15 amino acids. In DNA, the CDR3 is TGTGCCAGCACCGAAACCTATAGTGCCTACAATGAGCAGTTCTTC. It yields the protein CASTETYSAYNEQFF.

The chain couples TRBV28 to TRBJ1-1; D not resolved. In germline, CDR1 is MDHEN, CDR2 SYDVKM. The CDR3 has 13 residues. V dropped 6 bases and J dropped 4 bases, with 12 bases sitting between them. The DNA for the CDR3 is TGTGCCAGCAGGCCCGGAGCCGGCACTGAAGCTTTCTTT. It translates to CASRPGAGTEAFF.

This clone has just one count. The genes are TRBV6-2 or TRBV6-3 and TRBJ1-2; D may be TRBD1 (5 bases). CDR3 size: 15 residues. Germline CDR1 is MNHEY and CDR2 is SVGEGT. Trimming took off 3 bases at V and 4 bases at J, with 15 bases between the two ends. CDR3 nucleotide sequence: TGTGCCAGCAGTTATGACAGCTATAGGATCTATGGCTACACCTTC. This sequence encodes CASSYDSYRIYGYTF.

This chain connects TRBV20-1 to TRBJ2-3; D is undetermined. The germline V and J ends were trimmed by 3 bases and 5 bases, with 9 bases remaining between them. CDR3 length equals 12 residues. Germline V gene sequence: CDR1 DFQATT, CDR2 SNEGSKA (reference sequence). CDR3 sequence (DNA): TGCAGTGCTAGTGCACTTATAGATACGCAGTATTTT. This translates into CSASALIDTQYF.

The gene calls are TRBV5-4 and TRBJ2-5; TRBD1 aligns across 7 bases. Germline CDR1 and CDR2: SGHNT and YYREEE (reference sequence). This CDR3 spans 15 amino acids. V was pared by 4 bases and J by 4 bases, with 10 bases of the junction left unmatched. In DNA, the CDR3 is TGTGCCAGCAGCCTAAGACAGGGAAGGGGAGAGACCCAGTACTTC. Translation gives CASSLRQGRGETQYF.

The V and J genes are TRBV18 and TRBJ2-3; a possible D gene is TRBD2 (6 bases). The CDR3 runs 14 residues. Trimming took off 3 bases at V and 0 bases at J, with 7 bases between the two ends. CDR1 KGHSH and CDR2 LQKENI come from the germline V gene. The CDR3 is CASSPGGSTDTQYF. DNA of the CDR3: TGTGCCAGCTCACCGGGGGGAAGCACAGATACGCAGTATTTT.

V is TRBV18 and J is TRBJ1-6, with 8 bases lining up with TRBD1. CDR3 length equals 15 residues. Germline lookup yields CDR1 KGHSH and CDR2 LQKENI. V was pared by 3 bases and J by 6 bases, with 4 bases of the junction left unmatched. The CDR3 coding sequence is TGTGCCAGCTCACCCGACAGGGGTGGTAATTCACCCCTCCACTTT. The encoded protein is CASSPDRGGNSPLHF.

There are a few counts of this clone. The V and J genes are TRBV5-4 and TRBJ2-3; 10 bases are shared with TRBD2. J was trimmed by 2 bases and V by 5 bases; bases with no gene match: 8. Germline V gene lookup returns CDR1 SGHNT and CDR2 YYREEE (reference sequence). The CDR3 sequence is 16 residues long. CDR3 in DNA: TGTGCCAGCAGTCGGACTAGCGGACTAGTCACAGATACGCAGTATTTT. Translation gives CASSRTSGLVTDTQYF.

The chain uses TRBV3-1 (or the pseudogene TRBV3-2) and TRBJ2-1; 12 bases fit TRBD2. The germline V gene encodes CDR1 LGHDT and CDR2 YNNKEL (reference sequence). With 4 bases clipped from V and 7 bases from J, the junction kept 8 bases outside the gene matches. The CDR3 is 16 amino acids. CDR3 residues: CASSPRLAGAGNEQFF. The CDR3 DNA follows: TGTGCCAGCAGCCCGAGACTAGCGGGGGCTGGGAATGAGCAGTTCTTC.